This T cell receptor beta chain was captured in a study of CD8 T cells in ankylosing spondylitis. Findings of the study overall: For ankylosing spondylitis blood, a TCR beta motif of seven to nine highly homologous variants appeared characteristic.

TCRdb passed the 5' RACE reads through MiXCR, listing each CDR3 protein once. This sample carries roughly 450,000 distinct CDR3 sequences, 25% to 30% of them seen once, and the ten largest clones take 0.89%. This clonotype was seen only a few times. Its antigen is unknown. The sample consisted of blood, either unsorted or a sorted T cell fraction (not recorded which). The clonotype comes from a male donor with ankylosing spondylitis.

The CDR3 bases are TGTGCCAGTGCCGGGACTAGCGGGAGGGTCTACAATGAGCAGTTCTTC. Translation: CASAGTSGRVYNEQFF. J is TRBJ2-1 and V is TRBV19; 16 bases are shared with TRBD2. Germline-derived CDR1 and CDR2 are LNHDA and SQIVND (reference sequence). This CDR3 contains 16 residues. V shed 8 bases and J 3 bases; nucleotides not matched to a gene: 4.